This T cell receptor beta chain appears in the sequencing data of a study of T cell repertoires in cytomegalovirus infection. On the study more broadly: In public TCR beta signatures, there were indications of both CMV infection and matching HLA type. Study-wide results and limits: Clonotype analysis showed dominance of the ex vivo response by HLA-C-restricted CMV-specific TCR beta clonotypes. Pooled public TCR beta family frequency picked out CMV carriers with the relevant HLA.

This clonotype was recorded a few times. Its cognate antigen is unknown. TCRdb reanalysed the reads using MiXCR and keeps one entry per CDR3 protein. The table records around 740,000 distinct CDR3 sequences, 35% of them present only once. V lost 6 bases and J lost 2, with 8 bases in between. The length of the CDR3 is 12 residues. The V gene's germline CDR1 is SEHNR and CDR2 FQNEAQ (reference sequence). This TCR came from a human donor in good health (CMV status not recorded). Some clones in this sample may be carry-over from other donors' samples. The sequencing sample was made of PBMCs. The genes are TRBV7-9 and TRBJ2-7; D gene uncertain. The CDR3 sequence: CASRAEAYEQYF. The CDR3 coding sequence is TGTGCCAGCAGGGCGGAAGCCTACGAGCAGTACTTC.